Reported below is one T cell receptor beta chain. What it recognizes is unknown. RNA transcripts yielded amplified TCR beta CDR3 regions. The HTBI set primed first-round TCR CDR3 RT-PCR. MiXCR was run by TCRdb on the multiplex PCR reads, yielding one entry per CDR3 protein. This sample has fewer than 400,000 distinct CDR3 sequences, with over 15% found just once. The CDR3 is 15 amino acids. V lost 5 bases, J lost 4 bases, and 18 bases lay in between. Germline CDR1 is DFQATT and CDR2 is SNEGSKA (reference sequence). Graves' hyperthyroidism is called stable when ophthalmopathy does not progress within 18 months. The hyperthyroidism was newly diagnosed and had lasted under 2 months; the patients were aged 18 to 65. The source of the sample is a study of T cells in Graves' hyperthyroidism and ophthalmopathy. Study results and caveats: The majority of expanded thyroid clonotypes above 0.001 also appeared in blood. The model predicted ophthalmopathy a median approximately 6 months before onset.

This chain links TRBV20-1 with TRBJ1-5; D is unclear. Sequenced: blood. The receptor's source is a man aged 25 to 45 with Graves' hyperthyroidism. The CDR3 coding sequence is TGCAGTGCTGCTAAACTTGGGGTTGGGAATCAGCCCCAGCATTTT. As protein: CSAAKLGVGNQPQHF.